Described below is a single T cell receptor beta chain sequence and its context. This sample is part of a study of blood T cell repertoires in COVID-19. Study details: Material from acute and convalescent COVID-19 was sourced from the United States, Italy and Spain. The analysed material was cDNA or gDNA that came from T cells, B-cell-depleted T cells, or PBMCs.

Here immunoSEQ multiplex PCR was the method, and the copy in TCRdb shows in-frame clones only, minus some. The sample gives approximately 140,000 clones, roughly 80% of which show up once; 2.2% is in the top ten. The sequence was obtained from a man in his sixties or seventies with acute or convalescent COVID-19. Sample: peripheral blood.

CDR3 amino acids: CATSDSRTGDTGELFF. The DNA of the CDR3 is TGTGCCACCAGTGATTCGCGGACAGGGGACACCGGGGAGCTGTTTTTT. The J gene is TRBJ2-2, the V gene TRBV24-1; 9 positions agree with TRBD1. CDR1 and CDR2 (germline): KGHDR, SFDVKD. This CDR3 contains 16 residues. The J segment lost 3 bases and the V segment lost 2 bases, leaving 3 bases of the junction unmatched.